The 27 T cell receptor beta chains below all came from one sample that was sequenced in a study of cytomegalovirus exposure and HLA in healthy donors. Primers included in the PCR were 60 Vbeta and 13 Jbeta primers. The protocol was immunoSEQ multiplex PCR, while the TCRdb copy is restricted to in-frame clones and leaves out a portion. Across 30,000 to 35,000 clones, the top ten clones capture 1.5% to 2% of the sample. Sequencing was done on a sample of PBMCs. The source is a woman aged 40 to 50 in good health and CMV-seropositive.

V gene TRBV4-3 combines with J gene TRBJ1-1, with unresolved D. The CDR3 loop spans 16 amino acids. Germline V gene data show CDR1 as LGHNA and CDR2 as YSLEER. V shed 4 bases and J shed 0 bases, with 15 bases lying between them. The CDR3 sequence: CASSPDNGEVNTEAFF. The CDR3 nucleotides read TGCGCCAGCAGCCCAGATAACGGTGAAGTGAACACTGAAGCTTTCTTT.

The rearrangement uses TRBV4-2 and TRBJ2-7; TRBD2 matches 10 bases. This CDR3 spans 18 amino acids. In germline, CDR1 is LGHNA, CDR2 YNFKEQ. J was trimmed by 2 bases and V by 0 bases; bases with no gene match: 10. The CDR3 DNA reads TGTGCCAGCAGCCAAGATCAGTCTAGCGGGAGCATCACCTACGAGCAGTACTTC. This translates into CASSQDQSSGSITYEQYF.

The chain's CDR3 is CASSEDLGGTEAFF. CDR3 DNA sequence: TGTGCCAGCAGTGAAGATCTGGGGGGCACTGAAGCTTTCTTT. This rearrangement joins TRBV6-1 to TRBJ1-1; D perhaps matches TRBD1 (5 bases). This CDR3 is built from 14 residues. V lost 1 base and J 4 bases, leaving 10 bases between the germline ends. The germline V gene has CDR1 MNHNS and CDR2 SASEGT.

With regard to this clone: Relative to the germline gene, one junction end is altered; a read error may explain this. The rearrangement uses TRBV5-4 and TRBJ2-7; 8 bases line up with TRBD1. The CDR3 spans 15 residues. Germline CDR1 reads SGHNT; CDR2 reads YYREEE (reference sequence). The CDR3 reads CASSLGQGSTYERYF. CDR3 nucleotide sequence: TGTGCCAGCAGCTTGGGACAGGGGAGCACCTACGAGCGGTACTTC.

CDR3 in DNA: TGTGCCAGCAGCAGCAGGGTGGCTGGGGCCAACGTCCTGACTTTC. The encoded protein is CASSSRVAGANVLTF. The chain uses TRBV6-5 and TRBJ2-6; a weak D match, TRBD1 (5 bases). The V gene lost 6 bases and the J gene lost 2 bases, with 11 bases spanning the gap. The CDR3 covers 15 residues. The germline V gene encodes CDR1 MNHEY and CDR2 SVGAGI.

This sequence joins TRBV29-1 and TRBJ2-4, with D perhaps TRBD2 (6 bases). The CDR3 runs 15 residues. Germline V gives CDR1 SQVTM, CDR2 ANQGSEA. Between the trimmed V and J ends, which lost 0 bases and 2 bases, there was a span of 11 bases. Here the CDR3 DNA reads TGCAGCGTTGAAGATCTCGGGGGAACCAAAAACATTCAGTACTTC. Protein product: CSVEDLGGTKNIQYF.

The chain couples TRBV18 to TRBJ1-3; D perhaps matches TRBD1 (6 bases). Trimming pared 1 base from V and 0 bases from J, leaving 13 bases between. Looked up from germline, CDR1 is KGHSH and CDR2 is LQKENI. This CDR3 has 17 amino acids. Here the CDR3 reads CASSPLGPRGSGNTIYF. CDR3 nucleotides: TGTGCCAGCTCACCACTGGGGCCCAGGGGCTCTGGAAACACCATATATTTT.

The chain employs TRBV19 and TRBJ1-3, with 8 bases matching TRBD1. V gave up 7 bases and J gave up 0 bases; unmatched junction bases: 8. Germline V lookup: CDR1 LNHDA, CDR2 SQIVND (reference sequence). This CDR3 is built from 16 residues. DNA for the CDR3: TGTGCCAGTACCGACAGGGGAATAGGCTCTGGAAACACCATATATTTT. This translates into CASTDRGIGSGNTIYF.

The J gene is TRBJ2-3, the V gene TRBV28; D possibly corresponds to TRBD1 (6 bases). Trimming removed 7 bases from V and 1 base from J, with 9 bases in between. This CDR3 comprises 13 residues. Germline-derived CDR1 and CDR2 are MDHEN and SYDVKM. The CDR3 DNA reads as TGTGCCAGCAACAAGGGGGGCACAGATACGCAGTATTTT. Amino acid sequence: CASNKGGTDTQYF.

The V call is TRBV28, the J call TRBJ1-1, with TRBD1 matching over 8 bases. CDR1 and CDR2 (germline): MDHEN, SYDVKM. Germline trimming cut 7 bases from V and 6 bases from J; bases unmatched to any gene: 10. The CDR3 totals 14 residues. This chain's CDR3 is CASNRQGQISEAFF. Written as DNA, the CDR3 is TGTGCCAGCAACCGACAGGGGCAAATATCTGAAGCTTTCTTT.

The chain recombines TRBV7-8 with TRBJ1-3, with D hard to call. The V gene lost 5 bases and the J gene lost 0 bases, with 14 bases spanning the gap. This CDR3 is 16 amino acids long. CDR1 and CDR2 from the germline V gene are SGHVS and FQNEAQ. The CDR3 region has the DNA TGTGCCAGCAGCCCACAATTGCCAGACTCTGGAAACACCATATATTTT. It translates to CASSPQLPDSGNTIYF.

The chain has TRBV11-2 and TRBJ2-7, with D possibly matching TRBD2 (5 bases). Trimming took off 1 base at V and 5 bases at J, with 9 bases between the two ends. CDR1 is SGHAT, CDR2 FQNNGV, per germline. CDR3 length equals 13 residues. This CDR3 is CASSLVPGNEQYF. CDR3 in DNA: TGTGCCAGCAGCTTAGTACCCGGGAACGAGCAGTACTTC.

The chain couples TRBV7-2 to TRBJ1-1, with 11 bases identical to TRBD1. V shed 10 bases and J 4 bases; nucleotides not matched to a gene: 5. This CDR3 contains 13 residues. The germline V gene has CDR1 SGHTA and CDR2 FQGNSA. The chain's CDR3 is CANPGQGVTEAFF. CDR3 DNA: TGTGCCAATCCGGGACAGGGGGTCACTGAAGCTTTCTTT.

The chain uses TRBV28 and TRBJ1-5, with TRBD1 identical over 7 bases. V was clipped by 5 bases and J by 0 bases; unmatched bases: 10. CDR3 length: 17 amino acids. Germline CDR1 and CDR2: MDHEN and SYDVKM. The CDR3 region is CASSRPRDSYSNQPQHF. CDR3 DNA sequence: TGTGCCAGCAGTCGACCAAGGGACAGCTATAGCAATCAGCCCCAGCATTTT.

The chain couples TRBV15 to TRBJ2-7, with a tentative D call TRBD2 (6 bases). CDR3 length equals 16 residues. Germline V lookup: CDR1 LNHNV, CDR2 YYDKDF (reference sequence). Trimming cost V 3 bases and J 0 bases, with 15 bases left between them. CDR3 protein: CATSSPLFGSSYEQYF. DNA for the CDR3: TGTGCCACCAGCAGCCCACTCTTCGGGAGCTCCTACGAGCAGTACTTC.

This chain joins TRBV29-1 and TRBJ1-2; tentative D call: TRBD1 (6 bases). Trimming cost V 7 bases and J 4 bases, with 13 bases left between them. The length of the CDR3 is 12 residues. CDR1 and CDR2 (germline): SQVTM, ANQGSEA. This CDR3 is CSAKQGSYGYTF. For the CDR3, the DNA is TGCAGCGCCAAACAGGGATCCTATGGCTACACCTTC.

The chain carries TRBV7-9 and TRBJ2-7; weak D call: TRBD1 (6 bases). Trimming left V 3 bases short and J 4 bases short, with 10 bases between. This CDR3 is built from 13 residues. Looked up from germline, CDR1 is SEHNR and CDR2 is FQNEAQ (reference sequence). In nucleotides, the CDR3 is TGTGCCAGCAGCTTTGGGGGCCTATACGAGCAGTACTTC. This translates into CASSFGGLYEQYF.

The CDR3 DNA sequence: TGTGCCAGCAGTTTAGTCTCAGGGGAGCAGTACTTC. Its translation is CASSLVSGEQYF. V usage is TRBV28 and J usage is TRBJ2-7; D might be TRBD1 (5 bases). Germline lookup yields CDR1 MDHEN and CDR2 SYDVKM. The CDR3 runs 12 residues. Deletions cut 2 bases from V and 7 bases from J, with 9 bases between. Complete variable domain (other parts from reference TRBV28 and TRBJ2-7): DVKVTQSSRYLVKRTGEKVFLECVQDMDHENMFWYRQDPGLGLRLIYFSYDVKMKEKGDIPEGYSVSREKKERFSLILESASTNQTSMYLCASSLVSGEQYFGPGTRLTVT.

This sequence joins TRBV7-9 and TRBJ1-1; TRBD1 is a possible D gene (5 bases). Germline V gene data show CDR1 as SEHNR and CDR2 as FQNEAQ (reference sequence). The CDR3 has 12 residues. V lost 5 bases to trimming and J lost 9 bases, with 13 bases between them. The CDR3 loop reads CASSEDSQQAFF. In DNA form, the CDR3 reads TGTGCCAGCAGCGAAGACAGCCAACAAGCTTTCTTT.

This rearrangement joins TRBV2 to TRBJ1-1; tentatively, D is TRBD1 (5 bases). V dropped 4 bases and J dropped 5 bases, with 11 bases sitting between them. The CDR3 contains 13 residues. The germline CDR1 and CDR2 sequences are SNHLY and FYNNEI. The chain's CDR3 is CASSGRVRTEAFF. The DNA for the CDR3 is TGTGCCAGCAGTGGCAGGGTGAGGACTGAAGCTTTCTTT.

The genes are TRBV19 and TRBJ1-1; 9 bases are shared with TRBD1. Germline CDR1 and CDR2: LNHDA and SQIVND (reference sequence). Trimming removed 10 bases from V and 10 bases from J; junction bases left unmatched: 13. The CDR3 consists of 13 residues. CDR3 amino acids: CATSDRGAVGAFF. In DNA form, the CDR3 reads TGTGCCACATCGGACAGGGGAGCTGTTGGAGCTTTCTTT.

This chain connects TRBV7-2 to TRBJ2-2; tentatively, D is TRBD2 (5 bases). CDR1 is SGHTA, CDR2 FQGNSA, per germline. The V end lost 6 bases, the J end lost 0 bases, and 14 bases lay between the germline ends. The CDR3 is 16 amino acids. In DNA form, the CDR3 reads TGTGCCAGCAGGAGAAACGGGGTAGCGAACACCGGGGAGCTGTTTTTT. Protein sequence: CASRRNGVANTGELFF. The full variable domain, in which reference TRBV7-2 and TRBJ2-2 provide the parts outside the CDR3, is GAGVSQSPSNKVTEKGKDVELRCDPISGHTALYWYRQSLGQGLEFLIYFQGNSAPDKSGLPSDRFSAERTGGSVSTLTIQRTQQEDSAVYLCASRRNGVANTGELFFGEGSRLTVL.

The chain uses TRBV27 and TRBJ2-1; 7 bases agree with TRBD1. The V and J ends lost 2 bases and 15 bases, in that order; junction bases with no gene match: 10. The CDR3 runs to 13 residues. From germline, CDR1 is MNHEY and CDR2 SMNVEV (reference sequence). CDR3 coding DNA: TGTGCCAGCAGTTTAGCTGGGACAGCCTCCCGGTTCTTC. This gives the protein CASSLAGTASRFF.

The chain recombines TRBV11-2 with TRBJ1-1, with D possibly matching TRBD1 (5 bases). Germline values: CDR1 SGHAT, CDR2 FQNNGV. Trimming took 5 bases from V and 6 from J, leaving 22 bases between them. CDR3 length equals 16 residues. The CDR3: CASSKGTGLGEAEAFF. The CDR3 nucleotides are TGTGCCAGCAGCAAAGGTACAGGTCTCGGAGAGGCTGAAGCTTTCTTT.

The chain recombines TRBV25-1 with TRBJ1-3, with 8 bases matching TRBD1. CDR3 size: 15 residues. Germline CDR1 and CDR2: MGHDK and SYGVNS. CDR3 DNA: TGTGCTACCCGGGATACAGGGGGCTCTGGAAACACCATATATTTT. Its translation is CATRDTGGSGNTIYF.

The chain recombines TRBV29-1 with TRBJ1-1, with 7 positions matching TRBD1. The CDR3 consists of 13 residues. The J segment lost 8 bases and the V segment lost 3 bases, leaving 9 bases of the junction unmatched. Germline CDR1 SQVTM, CDR2 ANQGSEA. The CDR3 DNA reads TGCAGCGTTGATCGTTCGGGCAGGGGGGAAGCTTTCTTT. Translation gives CSVDRSGRGEAFF.

The rearrangement uses TRBV6-4 and TRBJ2-3, with TRBD1 matching 9 bases. Per the germline V gene, CDR1 is MRHNA and CDR2 is SNTAGT. J was trimmed by 2 bases and V by 6 bases; bases with no gene match: 6. The CDR3 contains 15 residues. The CDR3 sequence: CASSQQGAPTDTQYF. In nucleotides, the CDR3 is TGTGCCAGCAGCCAACAGGGGGCCCCCACAGATACGCAGTATTTT.